This T cell receptor (beta chain) derives from a study of cytomegalovirus exposure and HLA in healthy donors. Trimming removed 4 bases at V and 5 bases at J, with 15 bases between. Germline V CDR1 and CDR2: MNHEY, SMNVEV (reference sequence). The CDR3 has 14 residues. PCR employed 60 Vbeta and 13 Jbeta primers. Repertoires were generated with immunoSEQ multiplex PCR, while TCRdb's copy carries only in-frame clones and drops some. The table includes approximately 96,000 clones, approximately 74% detected once. The clonotype originates from a male donor in good health and CMV-seronegative. V and J are TRBV27 and TRBJ2-7, with D possibly matching TRBD1 (6 bases). The sample consisted of PBMCs. The DNA of the CDR3 is TGTGCCAGCAGTTCGGGACACCTCCGGGACGAGCAGTACTTC. Translating it yields CASSSGHLRDEQYF.